This T cell receptor beta chain was retrieved from a study of T cells expressing NK-cell markers. Background on the study: Sorted CD3+CD56-NKG2C+, CD3+CD56+NKG2C- and CD3+CD56+NKG2C+ T cells were the source of the TCR beta repertoires. Seropositivity for HCMV was found in most of the eight sequenced donors, with one seronegative. General study points: Uncertainty persisted over the HCMV specificity of expanded NKG2C+ T cell clones.

Researchers built TCR beta cDNA using 5'RACE template switching with UMIs. TCRdb re-called the 5' RACE reads; one entry per CDR3 protein, DNA not given. In all, the sample yields some 450,000 distinct CDR3 sequences. Turning to this clonotype: Its antigen is unidentified.

Sample: blood T cells: a sorted CD56 or NKG2C T cell subset, CD4+ or CD8+ T cells, or bulk PBMC T cells (not recorded which). The TCR comes from a woman between 18 and 69 years old in good health.

CDR3 in amino acids: CASSAGASGHGEQFF. This chain connects TRBV4-3 to TRBJ2-1; lacking DNA, the TRBD2 call made by TCRdb goes unchecked. This CDR3 comprises 15 residues. Germline V lookup: CDR1 LGHNA, CDR2 YSLEER.